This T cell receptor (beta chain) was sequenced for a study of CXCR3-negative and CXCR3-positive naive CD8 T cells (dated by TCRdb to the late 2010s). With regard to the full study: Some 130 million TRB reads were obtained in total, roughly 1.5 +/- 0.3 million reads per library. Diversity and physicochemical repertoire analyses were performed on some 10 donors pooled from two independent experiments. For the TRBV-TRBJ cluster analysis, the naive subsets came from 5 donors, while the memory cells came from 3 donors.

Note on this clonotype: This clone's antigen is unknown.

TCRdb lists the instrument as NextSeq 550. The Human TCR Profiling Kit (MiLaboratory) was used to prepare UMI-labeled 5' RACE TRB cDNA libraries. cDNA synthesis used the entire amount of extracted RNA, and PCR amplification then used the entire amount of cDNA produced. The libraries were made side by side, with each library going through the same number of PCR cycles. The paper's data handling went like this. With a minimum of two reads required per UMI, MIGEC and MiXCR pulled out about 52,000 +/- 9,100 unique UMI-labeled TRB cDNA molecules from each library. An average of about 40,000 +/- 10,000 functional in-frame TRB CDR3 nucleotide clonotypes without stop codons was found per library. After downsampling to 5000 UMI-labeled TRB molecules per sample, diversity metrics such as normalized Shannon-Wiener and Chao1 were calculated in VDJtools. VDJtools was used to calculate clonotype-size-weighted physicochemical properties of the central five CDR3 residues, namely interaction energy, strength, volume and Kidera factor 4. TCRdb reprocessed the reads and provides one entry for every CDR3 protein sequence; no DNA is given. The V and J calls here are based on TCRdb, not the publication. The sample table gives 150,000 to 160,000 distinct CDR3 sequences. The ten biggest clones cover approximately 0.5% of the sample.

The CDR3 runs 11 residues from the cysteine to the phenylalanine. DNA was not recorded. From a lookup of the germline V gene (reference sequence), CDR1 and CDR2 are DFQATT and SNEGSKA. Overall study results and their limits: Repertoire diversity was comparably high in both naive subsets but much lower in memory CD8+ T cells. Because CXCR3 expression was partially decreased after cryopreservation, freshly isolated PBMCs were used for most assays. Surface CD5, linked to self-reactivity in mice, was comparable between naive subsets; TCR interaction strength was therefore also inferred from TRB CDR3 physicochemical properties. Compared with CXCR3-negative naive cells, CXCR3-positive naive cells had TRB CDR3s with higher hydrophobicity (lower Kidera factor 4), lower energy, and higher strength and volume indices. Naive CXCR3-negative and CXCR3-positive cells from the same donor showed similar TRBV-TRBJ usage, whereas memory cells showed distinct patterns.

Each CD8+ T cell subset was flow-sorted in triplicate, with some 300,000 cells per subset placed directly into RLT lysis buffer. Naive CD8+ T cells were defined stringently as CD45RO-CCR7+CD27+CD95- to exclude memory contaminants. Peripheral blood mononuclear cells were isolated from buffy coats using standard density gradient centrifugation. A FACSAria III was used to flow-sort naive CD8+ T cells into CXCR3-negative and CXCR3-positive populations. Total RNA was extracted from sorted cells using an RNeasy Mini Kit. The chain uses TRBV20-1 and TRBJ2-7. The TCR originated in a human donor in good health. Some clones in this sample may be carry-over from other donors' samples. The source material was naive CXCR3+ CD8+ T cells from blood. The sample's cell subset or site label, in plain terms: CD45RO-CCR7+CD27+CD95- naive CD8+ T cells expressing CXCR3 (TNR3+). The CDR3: CSAGTGYEQYF.